This T cell receptor (beta chain) was captured by sequencing in a study of CD8 T cells in ankylosing spondylitis. V was pared by 1 base and J by 5 bases, with 18 bases between. Germline CDR1 is DFQATT and CDR2 is SNEGSKA (reference sequence). This CDR3 region has 15 residues. MiXCR, run by TCRdb on the 5' RACE reads, gives a single entry per CDR3 protein. Among 200,000 or so distinct CDR3 sequences listed, 13% were seen once. This clonotype was recorded many times. Sequencing was done on a sample of blood, either unsorted or a sorted T cell fraction (not recorded which). The source of this sequence is a female donor with ankylosing spondylitis or in good health (not recorded which). J is TRBJ2-7 and V is TRBV20-1; D is perhaps TRBD1 or TRBD2 (5 bases each). This CDR3 is CSARGGTELSNEQYF. DNA for the CDR3: TGCAGTGCTAGAGGGGGGACCGAATTGTCAAACGAGCAGTACTTC.